Listed here is a single TCR beta chain. Other DNA sequences in this sample translate to the same CDR3. The sample comes from a study of shared clonotypes between healthy human individuals. Naive CD8 populations comprised CD45RO-negative cells positively selected for CCR7, excluding terminally differentiated effector memory CD45RA+ cells. Germline loops: CDR1 MNHEY, CDR2 SMNVEV (reference sequence). The junction had 5 bases not matched to a gene; V was cut back by 5 bases and J by 1 base. CDR3 length equals 15 residues. Assay: immunoSEQ multiplex PCR; the TCRdb copy retains only in-frame clones and omits some. The table lists around 1.9 million clones, approximately 94% of them singletons.

V usage is TRBV27 and J usage is TRBJ2-7; 10 positions agree with TRBD1. This TCR derives from a man younger than 35 in good health. Some clones in this sample may be carry-over from other donors' samples. The material sequenced was naive CD8+ T cells from PBMCs. Here the CDR3 DNA reads TGTGCCAGCAGTACCCCGGGACAGGGGTCCTACGAGCAGTACTTC. It translates to CASSTPGQGSYEQYF.